This T cell receptor beta chain was sequenced for a study of regulatory T cells in long-lasting Graves disease. Looking at the study overall: Antithyroid drugs had been taken under 3 months by newly diagnosed Graves' patients.

Construction of TCR beta libraries relied on iRepertoire HTBI primers and on Arm-PCR targeting CDR3 regions. TCRdb analysed the multiplex PCR reads with MiXCR anew, one entry per CDR3 protein. The sample carries about 620,000 distinct CDR3 sequences, roughly 15% recorded once. This clonotype was counted many times. As for time point: newly diagnosed GD, antithyroid drugs for less than 3 months. The TCR library was made from RNA that had been extracted from PBMCs in TRIzol. This CDR3 contains 15 residues. The V gene's germline CDR1 is MNHNS and CDR2 SASEGT. Trimming cost V 11 bases and J 3 bases; bases outside gene matches: 13. These data were also filed under a second study, of T cells in Graves' hyperthyroidism and ophthalmopathy. Per that study: Stable disease denoted Graves' hyperthyroidism without ophthalmopathy progression within 18 months. Most thyroid clonotypes expanded above 0.001 appeared in blood too.

The gene calls are TRBV6-1 and TRBJ2-7, with TRBD2 matching 10 bases. The sample in question was peripheral blood mononuclear cells (PBMCs), obtained at new diagnosis, from a patient treated with antithyroid drugs. The sequence was collected from a woman younger than 45 with Graves disease. The CDR3 loop is CAGSQRGTSVYEQYF. CDR3 DNA sequence: TGTGCCGGATCTCAACGGGGGACTAGCGTCTACGAGCAGTACTTC.